The clone carrying this T cell receptor (beta chain) was detected a few times. Its antigen is not identified. This record comes from a study of CD8 T cells in ankylosing spondylitis. The germline V gene has CDR1 SQVTM and CDR2 ANQGSEA. This CDR3 comprises 14 residues. The ends were cut back, 2 bases at V and 4 bases at J, with 11 bases in the middle. TCRdb reprocessed the 5' RACE reads via MiXCR and lists one record per CDR3 protein. The data show 310,000 or so distinct CDR3 sequences, about 20% seen once. Regarding the study as a whole: Peripheral blood samples showed relatively rare disease-linked clones, and these clones were CD8+. Matched synovial fluid from ankylosing spondylitis patients was reported to be enriched for disease-linked clones.

Sequencing input: blood, either unsorted or a sorted T cell fraction (not recorded which). The chain is built from TRBV29-1 and TRBJ1-4; no firm D call. The TCR was taken from a male donor with ankylosing spondylitis or in good health (not recorded which). The CDR3 DNA reads as TGCAGCGTTGAACGACGGGCGTATAATGAAAAACTGTTTTTT. Encoded protein: CSVERRAYNEKLFF. The full variable domain, in which reference TRBV29-1 and TRBJ1-4 provide the parts outside the CDR3, is SAVISQKPSRDICQRGTSLTIQCQVDSQVTMMFWYRQQPGQSLTLIATANQGSEATYESGFVIDKFPISRPNLTFSTLTVSNMSPEDSSIYLCSVERRAYNEKLFFGSGTQLSVL.